This T cell receptor beta chain was obtained from a study of shared clonotypes between healthy human individuals. In the study overall: Per donor, CD8 memory used one plate, CD8 naive used two, CD4 memory used three and CD4 naive used three.

The donor cohort consisted entirely of Caucasian adults residing in Nashville, Tennessee. Libraries were prepared by immunoSEQ multiplex PCR; TCRdb keeps only in-frame clonotypes and omits some of them. The table includes over 950,000 clones, about 80% detected once. The CDR3 is 15 residues long. The V gene end was trimmed by 0 bases and the J gene end by 5 bases; junction bases not matched to a gene: 5. CDR1 is SGHDT, CDR2 YYEEEE, per germline. This clonotype was obtained from a man younger than 35 in good health. Some clones in this sample may be carry-over from other donors' samples. This chain connects TRBV5-6 to TRBJ2-7, with TRBD1 identical over 10 bases. Sequencing was carried out using memory CD4+ T cells from PBMCs. Subset meaning: CD45RA-negative fraction. As DNA, the CDR3 is TGTGCCAGCAGCTTGGAAGGGACAGGGGCCGACGAGCAGTACTTC. Its translation is CASSLEGTGADEQYF.